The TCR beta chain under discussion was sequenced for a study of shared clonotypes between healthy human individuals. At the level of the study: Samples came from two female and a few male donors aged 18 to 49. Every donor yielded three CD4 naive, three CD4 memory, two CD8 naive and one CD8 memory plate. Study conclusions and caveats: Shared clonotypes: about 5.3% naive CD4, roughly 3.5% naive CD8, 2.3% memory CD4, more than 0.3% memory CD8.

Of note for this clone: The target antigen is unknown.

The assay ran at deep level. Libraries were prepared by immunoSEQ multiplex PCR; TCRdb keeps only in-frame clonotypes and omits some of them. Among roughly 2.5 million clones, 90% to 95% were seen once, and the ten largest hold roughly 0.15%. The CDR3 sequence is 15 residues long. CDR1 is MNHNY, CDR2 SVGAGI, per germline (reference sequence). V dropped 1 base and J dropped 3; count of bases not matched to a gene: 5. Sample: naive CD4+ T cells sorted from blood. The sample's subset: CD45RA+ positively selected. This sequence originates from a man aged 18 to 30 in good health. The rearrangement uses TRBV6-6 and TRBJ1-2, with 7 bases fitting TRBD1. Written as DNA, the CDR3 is TGTGCCAGCAGTTACTTATTCGGACAGGACTATGGCTACACCTTC. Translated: CASSYLFGQDYGYTF.